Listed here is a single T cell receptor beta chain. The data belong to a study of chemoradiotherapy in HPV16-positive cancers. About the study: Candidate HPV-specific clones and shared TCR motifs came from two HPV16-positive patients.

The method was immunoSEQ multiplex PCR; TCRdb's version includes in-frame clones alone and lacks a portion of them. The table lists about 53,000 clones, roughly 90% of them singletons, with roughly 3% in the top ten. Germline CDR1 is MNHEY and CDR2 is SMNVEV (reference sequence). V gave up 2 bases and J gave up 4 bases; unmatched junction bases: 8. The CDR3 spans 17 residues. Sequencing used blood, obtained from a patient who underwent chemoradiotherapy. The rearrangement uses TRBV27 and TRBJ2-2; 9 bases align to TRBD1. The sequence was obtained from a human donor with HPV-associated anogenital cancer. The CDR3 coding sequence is TGTGCCAGCAGTTTACTGCGGACAGGGGATGCCACCGGGGAGCTGTTTTTT. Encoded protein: CASSLLRTGDATGELFF.